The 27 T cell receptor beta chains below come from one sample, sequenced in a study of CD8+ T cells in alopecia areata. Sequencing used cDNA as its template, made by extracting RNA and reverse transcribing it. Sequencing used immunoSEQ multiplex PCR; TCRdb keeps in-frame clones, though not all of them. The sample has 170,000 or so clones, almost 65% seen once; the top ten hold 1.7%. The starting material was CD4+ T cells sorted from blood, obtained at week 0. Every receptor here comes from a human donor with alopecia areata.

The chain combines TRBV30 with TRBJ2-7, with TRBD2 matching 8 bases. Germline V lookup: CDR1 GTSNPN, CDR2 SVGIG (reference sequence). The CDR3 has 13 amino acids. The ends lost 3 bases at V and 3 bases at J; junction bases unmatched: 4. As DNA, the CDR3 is TGTGCCTGGAGCGGGCTAGCGGGCTACGAGCAGTACTTC. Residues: CAWSGLAGYEQYF. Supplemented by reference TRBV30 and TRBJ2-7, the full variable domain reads SQTIHQWPATLVQPVGSPLSLECTVEGTSNPNLYWYRQAAGRGLQLLFYSVGIGQISSEVPQNLSASRPQDRQFILSSKKLLLSDSGFYLCAWSGLAGYEQYFGPGTRLTVT.

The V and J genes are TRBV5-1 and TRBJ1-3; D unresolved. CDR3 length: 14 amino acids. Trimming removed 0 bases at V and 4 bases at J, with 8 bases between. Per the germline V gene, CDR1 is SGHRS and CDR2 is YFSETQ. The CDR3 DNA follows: TGCGCCAGCAGCTTGGTCCCAGTCGGAAACACCATATATTTT. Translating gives CASSLVPVGNTIYF.

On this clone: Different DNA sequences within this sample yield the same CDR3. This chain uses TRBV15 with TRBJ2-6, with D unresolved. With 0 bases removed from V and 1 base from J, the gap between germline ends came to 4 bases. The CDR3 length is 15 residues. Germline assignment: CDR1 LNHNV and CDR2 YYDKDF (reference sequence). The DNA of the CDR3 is TGTGCCACCAGCAGAGATGGATCTGGGGCCAACGTCCTGACTTTC. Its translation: CATSRDGSGANVLTF. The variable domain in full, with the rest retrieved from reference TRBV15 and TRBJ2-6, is DAMVIQNPRYQVTQFGKPVTLSCSQTLNHNVMYWYQQKSSQAPKLLFHYYDKDFNNEADTPDNFQSRRPNTSFCFLDIRSPGLGDTAMYLCATSRDGSGANVLTFGAGSRLTVL.

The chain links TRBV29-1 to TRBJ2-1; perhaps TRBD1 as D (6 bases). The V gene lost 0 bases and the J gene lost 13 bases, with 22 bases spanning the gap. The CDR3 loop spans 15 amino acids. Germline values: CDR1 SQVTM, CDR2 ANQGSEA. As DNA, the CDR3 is TGCAGCGTTGAAGACCCCCAGGGGCCCGGGTCCTCACAGTTCTTC. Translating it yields CSVEDPQGPGSSQFF.

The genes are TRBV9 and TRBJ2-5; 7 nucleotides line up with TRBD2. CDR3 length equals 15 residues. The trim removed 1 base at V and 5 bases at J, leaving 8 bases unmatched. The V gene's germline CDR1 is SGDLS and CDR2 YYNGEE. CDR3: CASSVSTSVVETQYF. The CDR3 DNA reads TGTGCCAGCAGCGTATCAACTAGCGTAGTGGAGACCCAGTACTTC. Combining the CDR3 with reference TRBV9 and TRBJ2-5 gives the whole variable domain DSGVTQTPKHLITATGQRVTLRCSPRSGDLSVYWYQQSLDQGLQFLIQYYNGEERAKGNILERFSAQQFPDLHSELNLSSLELGDSALYFCASSVSTSVVETQYFGPGTRLLVL.

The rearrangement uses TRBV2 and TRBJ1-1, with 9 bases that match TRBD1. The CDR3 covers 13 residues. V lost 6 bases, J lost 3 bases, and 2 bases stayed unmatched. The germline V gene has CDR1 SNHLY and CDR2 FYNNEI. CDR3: CASSRTGDTEAFF. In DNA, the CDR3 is TGTGCCAGCAGCCGGACAGGGGACACTGAAGCTTTCTTT.

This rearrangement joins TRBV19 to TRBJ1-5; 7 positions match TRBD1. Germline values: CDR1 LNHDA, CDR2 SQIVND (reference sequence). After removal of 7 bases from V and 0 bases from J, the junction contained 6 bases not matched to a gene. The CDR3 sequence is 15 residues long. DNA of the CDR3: TGTGCCAGTACCGATGGACAGGTTAGCAATCAGCCCCAGCATTTT. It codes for CASTDGQVSNQPQHF.

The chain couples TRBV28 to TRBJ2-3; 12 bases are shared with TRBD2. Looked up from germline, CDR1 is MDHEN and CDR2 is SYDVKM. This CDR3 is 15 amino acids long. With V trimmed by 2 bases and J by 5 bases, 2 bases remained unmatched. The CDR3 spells CASSLPTSGGDTQYF. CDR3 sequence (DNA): TGTGCCAGCAGTTTACCGACTAGCGGGGGAGATACGCAGTATTTT.

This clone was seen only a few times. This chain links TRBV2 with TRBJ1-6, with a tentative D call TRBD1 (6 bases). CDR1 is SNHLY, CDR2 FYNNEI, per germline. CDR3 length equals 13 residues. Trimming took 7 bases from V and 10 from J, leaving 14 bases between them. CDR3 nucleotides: TGTGCCAGCACAAGGAGGGGGGAATCACCCCTCCACTTT. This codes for CASTRRGESPLHF.

Here the CDR3 reads CASSQQYPGNTIYF. CDR3 DNA sequence: TGTGCCAGCAGCCAGCAGTATCCGGGAAACACCATATATTTT. The chain combines TRBV14 with TRBJ1-3; D is unclear. Germline V gene data show CDR1 as SGHDN and CDR2 as FVKESK. Trimming removed 3 bases at V and 4 bases at J, with 10 bases between. This CDR3 is built from 14 residues.

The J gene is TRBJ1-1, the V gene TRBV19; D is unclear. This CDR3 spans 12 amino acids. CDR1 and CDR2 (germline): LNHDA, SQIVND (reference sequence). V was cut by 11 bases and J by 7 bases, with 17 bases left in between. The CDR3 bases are TGTGCCCTTAGGAACATCGTGGGTGAAGCTTTCTTT. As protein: CALRNIVGEAFF.

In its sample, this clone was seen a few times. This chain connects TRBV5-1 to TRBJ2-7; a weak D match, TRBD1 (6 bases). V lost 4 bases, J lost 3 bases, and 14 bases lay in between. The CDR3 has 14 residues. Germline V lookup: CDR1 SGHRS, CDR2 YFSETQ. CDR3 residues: CASSPLDSIYEQYF. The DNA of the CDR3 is TGCGCCAGCAGCCCACTGGACAGTATCTACGAGCAGTACTTC.

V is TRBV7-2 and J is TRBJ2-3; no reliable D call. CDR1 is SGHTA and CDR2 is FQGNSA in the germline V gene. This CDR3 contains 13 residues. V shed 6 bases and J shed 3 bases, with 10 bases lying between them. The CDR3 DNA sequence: TGTGCCAGCAGAATGGTTGGGACAGATACGCAGTATTTT. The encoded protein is CASRMVGTDTQYF.

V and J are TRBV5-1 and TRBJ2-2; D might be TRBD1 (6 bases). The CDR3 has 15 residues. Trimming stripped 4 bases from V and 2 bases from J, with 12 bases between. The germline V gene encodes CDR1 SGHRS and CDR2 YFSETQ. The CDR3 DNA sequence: TGCGCCAGCAGCCCGATACAGGGAAACACCGGGGAGCTGTTTTTT. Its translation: CASSPIQGNTGELFF.

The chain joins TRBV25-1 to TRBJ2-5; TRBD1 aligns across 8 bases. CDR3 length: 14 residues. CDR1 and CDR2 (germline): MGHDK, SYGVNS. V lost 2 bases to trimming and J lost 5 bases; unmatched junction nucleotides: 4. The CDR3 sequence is CASSENGQGETQYF. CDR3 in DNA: TGTGCCAGCAGTGAAAACGGACAGGGCGAGACCCAGTACTTC.

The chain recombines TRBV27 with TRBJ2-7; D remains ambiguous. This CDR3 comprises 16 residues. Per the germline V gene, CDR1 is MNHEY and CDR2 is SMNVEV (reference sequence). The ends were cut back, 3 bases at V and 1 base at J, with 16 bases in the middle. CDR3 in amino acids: CASSFSRAASSYEQYF. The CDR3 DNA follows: TGTGCCAGCAGTTTTTCAAGGGCAGCCTCATCCTACGAGCAGTACTTC.

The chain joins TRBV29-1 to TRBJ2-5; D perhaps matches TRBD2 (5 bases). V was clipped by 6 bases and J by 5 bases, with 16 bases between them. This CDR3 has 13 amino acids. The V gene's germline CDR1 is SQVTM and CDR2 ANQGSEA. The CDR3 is CSVAPLDMETQYF. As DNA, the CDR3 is TGCAGCGTGGCCCCACTAGATATGGAGACCCAGTACTTC.

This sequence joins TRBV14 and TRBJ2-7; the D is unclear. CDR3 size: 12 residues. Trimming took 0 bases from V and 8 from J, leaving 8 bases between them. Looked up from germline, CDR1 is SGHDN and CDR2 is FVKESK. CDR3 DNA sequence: TGTGCCAGCAGCCAAGATGGGGTTCAGCAGTACTTC. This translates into CASSQDGVQQYF. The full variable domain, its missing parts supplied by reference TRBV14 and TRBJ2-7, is EAGVTQFPSHSVIEKGQTVTLRCDPISGHDNLYWYRRVMGKEIKFLLHFVKESKQDESGMPNNRFLAERTGGTYSTLKVQPAELEDSGVYFCASSQDGVQQYFGPGTRLTVT.

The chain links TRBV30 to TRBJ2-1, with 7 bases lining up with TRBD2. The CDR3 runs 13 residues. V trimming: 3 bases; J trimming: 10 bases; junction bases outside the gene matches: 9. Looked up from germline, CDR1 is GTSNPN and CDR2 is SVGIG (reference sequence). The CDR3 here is CAWSYFLSGEQFF. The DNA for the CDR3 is TGTGCCTGGAGCTACTTTCTTAGCGGGGAGCAGTTCTTC.

The CDR3 region is CAWSVQIGYTF. The CDR3 DNA reads TGTGCCTGGAGTGTACAGATTGGCTACACCTTC. The chain links TRBV30 to TRBJ1-2; D not resolved. The CDR3 has 11 residues. V shed 0 bases and J shed 7 bases, with 6 bases lying between them. Germline V gene lookup returns CDR1 GTSNPN and CDR2 SVGIG (reference sequence).

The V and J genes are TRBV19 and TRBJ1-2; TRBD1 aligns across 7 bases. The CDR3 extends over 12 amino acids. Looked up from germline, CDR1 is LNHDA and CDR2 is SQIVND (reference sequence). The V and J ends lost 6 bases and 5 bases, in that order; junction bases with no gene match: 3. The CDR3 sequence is CASSEQGYGYTF. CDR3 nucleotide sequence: TGTGCCAGTAGCGAACAGGGGTATGGCTACACCTTC.

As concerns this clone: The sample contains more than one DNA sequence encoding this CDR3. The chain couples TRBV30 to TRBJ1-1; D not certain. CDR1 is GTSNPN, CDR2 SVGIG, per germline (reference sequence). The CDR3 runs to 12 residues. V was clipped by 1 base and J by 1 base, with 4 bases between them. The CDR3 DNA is TGTGCCTGGAGTGGGGGGAACACTGAAGCTTTCTTT. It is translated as CAWSGGNTEAFF.

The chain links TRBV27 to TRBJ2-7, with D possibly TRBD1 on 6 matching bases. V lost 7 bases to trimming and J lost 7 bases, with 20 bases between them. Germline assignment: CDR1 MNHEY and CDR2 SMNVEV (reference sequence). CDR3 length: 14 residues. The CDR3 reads CASTPMGASKEQYF. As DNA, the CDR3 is TGTGCCAGCACCCCGATGGGGGCCTCGAAAGAGCAGTACTTC.

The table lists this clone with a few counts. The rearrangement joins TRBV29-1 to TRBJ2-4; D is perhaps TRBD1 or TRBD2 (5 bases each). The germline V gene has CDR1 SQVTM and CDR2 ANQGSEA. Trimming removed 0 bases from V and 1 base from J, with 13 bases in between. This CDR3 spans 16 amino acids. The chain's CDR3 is CSVEDGGSRAKNIQYF. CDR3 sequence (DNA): TGCAGCGTTGAAGATGGGGGTAGTCGGGCCAAAAACATTCAGTACTTC.

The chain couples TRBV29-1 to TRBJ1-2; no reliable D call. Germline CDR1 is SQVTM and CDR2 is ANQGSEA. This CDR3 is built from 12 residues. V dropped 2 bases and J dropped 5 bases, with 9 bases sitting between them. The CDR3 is CSVETASYGYTF. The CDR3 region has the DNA TGCAGCGTTGAAACAGCCTCTTATGGCTACACCTTC. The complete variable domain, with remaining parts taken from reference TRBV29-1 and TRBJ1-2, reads SAVISQKPSRDICQRGTSLTIQCQVDSQVTMMFWYRQQPGQSLTLIATANQGSEATYESGFVIDKFPISRPNLTFSTLTVSNMSPEDSSIYLCSVETASYGYTFGSGTRLTVV.

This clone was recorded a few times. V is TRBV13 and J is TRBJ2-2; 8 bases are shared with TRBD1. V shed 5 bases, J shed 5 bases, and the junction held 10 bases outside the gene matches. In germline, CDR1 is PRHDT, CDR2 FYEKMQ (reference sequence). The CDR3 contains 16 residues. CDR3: CASSTTGTGFTGELFF. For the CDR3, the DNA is TGTGCCAGCAGCACAACCGGGACAGGCTTTACCGGGGAGCTGTTTTTT.

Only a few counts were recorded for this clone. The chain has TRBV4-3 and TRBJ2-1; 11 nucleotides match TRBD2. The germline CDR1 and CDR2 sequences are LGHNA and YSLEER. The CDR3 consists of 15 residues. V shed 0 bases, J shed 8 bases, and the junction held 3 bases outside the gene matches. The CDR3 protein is CASSQDLGLADEQFF. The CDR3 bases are TGCGCCAGCAGCCAAGATTTGGGACTAGCGGATGAGCAGTTCTTC.